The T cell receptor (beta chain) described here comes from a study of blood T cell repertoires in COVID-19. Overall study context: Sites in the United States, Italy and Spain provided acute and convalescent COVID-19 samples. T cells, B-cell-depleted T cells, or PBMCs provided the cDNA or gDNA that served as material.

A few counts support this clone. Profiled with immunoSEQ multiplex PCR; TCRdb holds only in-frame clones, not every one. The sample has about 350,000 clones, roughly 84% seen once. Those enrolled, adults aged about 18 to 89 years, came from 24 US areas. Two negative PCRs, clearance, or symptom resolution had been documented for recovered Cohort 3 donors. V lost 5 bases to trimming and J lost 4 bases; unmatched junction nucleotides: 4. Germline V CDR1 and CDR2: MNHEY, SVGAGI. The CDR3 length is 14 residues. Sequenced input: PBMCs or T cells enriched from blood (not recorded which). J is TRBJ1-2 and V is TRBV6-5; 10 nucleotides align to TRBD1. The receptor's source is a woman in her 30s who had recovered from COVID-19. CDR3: CASSTTGGLYGYTF. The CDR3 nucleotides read TGTGCCAGCAGTACGACAGGGGGCCTCTATGGCTACACCTTC.